This T cell receptor beta chain appears in the sequencing data of a study of radiotherapy plus CTLA-4 blockade in lung cancer. Points from the study as a whole: Early clone dynamics of blood T cells, plus interferon-beta, reportedly predicted response best.

The CDR3 is 15 amino acids. Data came from immunoSEQ multiplex PCR; TCRdb stores just in-frame clones and leaves some out. The data contain tens of thousands of clones, around 72% of them singletons. On this clone: What it binds is not known.

V gene TRBV21-1 combines with J gene TRBJ1-1. TRBV21-1 is a documented pseudogene. The sequence was obtained from a human donor with non-small cell lung cancer that progressed on radiotherapy plus ipilimumab. Sequences were derived from peripheral blood, sampled from a patient treated with radiotherapy plus ipilimumab. In DNA form, the CDR3 reads TGTGCCAGCAGCAAAGGGGGGAGAGGACGGACTGAAGCTTTCTTT. This encodes CASSKGGRGRTEAFF.